The rows below give T cell receptor beta chains drawn from one sample of a study of shared clonotypes between healthy human individuals. Clones were sequenced by immunoSEQ multiplex PCR, and TCRdb holds only the in-frame ones, with some missing. The data hold 550,000 to 600,000 clones, with around 80% observed a single time. What was sequenced was PBMCs. The receptor set was obtained from a woman aged 40 to 50 in good health. Some clones in this sample may be carry-over from other donors' samples. Each CDR3 is given with its conserved first and last residue. D genes are given only for firm matches. Clone size is stated in some rows and not others, as once, few, many or a class when expanded.

V	size	J	length	D	DNA	CDR3
TRBV5-4	-	TRBJ2-2	15	-	TGTGCCAGCAGCTTGGGACTAGCGAACACCGGGGAGCTGTTTTTT	CASSLGLANTGELFF
TRBV27	-	TRBJ2-5	17	TRBD2	TGTGCCAGCAGTTTAAGACTAGCGGGAGTTGGGGGGGAGACCCAGTACTTC	CASSLRLAGVGGETQYF
TRBV10-1	-	TRBJ2-3	14	-	TGCGCCAGCAGTGAGTCGGAATCCTACAACTGGGAGTATTTT	CASSESESYNWEYF
TRBV7-8	-	TRBJ1-2	15	-	TGTGCCAGCAGCTTAGCGCTATTAGGGGAGGGTGGCTACACCTTT	CASSLALLGEGGYTF
TRBV25-1	-	TRBJ2-2	14	-	TGTGCCAGCAGTGCGGACAGACCCACCGGGGAGCTGTTTTTT	CASSADRPTGELFF
TRBV28	-	TRBJ1-4	13	-	TGTGCCAGCAGTGCACCCCGGGATGAAAAACTGTTTTTT	CASSAPRDEKLFF
TRBV29-1	-	TRBJ2-1	16	-	TGCAGCGTTGAAGATCGACTCGGGGGCAGCAACAATGAGCAGTTCTTC	CSVEDRLGGSNNEQFF
TRBV2	-	TRBJ1-1	13	-	TGTGCCAGTCGGGATACCACGGGCACTGAAGCTTTCTTT	CASRDTTGTEAFF
TRBV9	-	TRBJ1-2	12	-	TGTGCCAGCAGCGTAGCTACGGCCGGCTACACCTTC	CASSVATAGYTF
TRBV7-2	-	TRBJ2-5	13	-	TGTGCCAGCAGCTTAGTCGGGGGGCCAACCCAGTACTTC	CASSLVGGPTQYF
TRBV4-2	-	TRBJ2-5	16	TRBD2	TGTGCCAGCAGCCAAGATAGCAGCGGGGGGCAAGAGACCCAGTACTTC	CASSQDSSGGQETQYF
TRBV5-1	-	TRBJ2-1	17	TRBD2	TGCGCCAGCAGCTTGCCCGGACTAGCGGGAGAGAGGGGGGAGCAGTTCTTC	CASSLPGLAGERGEQFF
TRBV20-1	-	TRBJ2-7	10	-	TGCAGTGCCAGAGTTGGGGTACCCTCCTTC	CSARVGVPSF
TRBV7-8	-	TRBJ1-2	15	-	TGTGCCAGCAGCTTAATAGTCGGGGTAAACTATGGCTACACCTTC	CASSLIVGVNYGYTF
TRBV2	many	TRBJ1-6	14	TRBD1	TGTGCCAGCAGAGGGACAGGGAACAATTCACCCCTCCACTTT	CASRGTGNNSPLHF
TRBV5-1	-	TRBJ2-3	15	-	TGCGCCAGCAGCCGTACACAGACTAGCACAGATACGCAGTATTTT	CASSRTQTSTDTQYF
TRBV30	-	TRBJ1-2	13	-	TGTGCCTGGAGTGTAGGGGTGACAGACGACTACACCTTC	CAWSVGVTDDYTF
TRBV6-1	-	TRBJ2-1	15	-	TGTGCCAGCGGGAGACCCCTACTCTCCTACAATGAGCAGTTCTTC	CASGRPLLSYNEQFF
TRBV7-8	once	TRBJ1-2	15	-	TGTGCCAGCAGCCTACGCCGGACGGATCACTATGGCTACACCTTC	CASSLRRTDHYGYTF
TRBV5-1	-	TRBJ1-4	14	-	TGCGCCAGCAGCTCTAGACCAACTAATGAAAAACTGTTTTTT	CASSSRPTNEKLFF
TRBV29-1	-	TRBJ1-5	13	-	TGCAGCGTTGCTGGGGGATTGGCTCAGCCCCAGCATTTT	CSVAGGLAQPQHF
TRBV27	-	TRBJ2-6	22	TRBD1	TGTGCCAGCACCCCTAGAATCCGCAGGGGGAATGTTGGAGCCTCTGGGGCCAACGTCCTGACTTTC	CASTPRIRRGNVGASGANVLTF
TRBV6-1	-	TRBJ1-1	13	-	TGTGCCAGCAGTGTCAGGAGTAACACTGAAGCTTTCTTT	CASSVRSNTEAFF
TRBV18	-	TRBJ1-2	14	TRBD1	TGTGCCAGCTCACCCGGGACAGATAACTATGGCTACACCTTC	CASSPGTDNYGYTF
TRBV7-2	-	TRBJ2-2	14	TRBD2	TGTGCCAGCAGCCGACTAGCGGGCACCGGGGAGCTGTTTTTT	CASSRLAGTGELFF
TRBV7-2	-	TRBJ1-5	13	-	TGTGCCAGCGGGGGCGGCAGCAATCAGCCCCAGCATTTT	CASGGGSNQPQHF
TRBV30	-	TRBJ2-7	15	-	TGTGCCTGGAGTCCCCACTGGAAGAGGGACCACGAGCAGTACTTC	CAWSPHWKRDHEQYF